Below are 6 T cell receptor beta chains sequenced from a single sample in a study of T cells in Graves' hyperthyroidism and ophthalmopathy. RNA transcripts served as the template for amplifying TCR beta CDR3 regions. Carried out on the TCR CDR3, a first-round RT-PCR used the HTBI primer set. TCRdb itself ran the multiplex PCR reads through MiXCR, one entry per CDR3 protein. Of hundreds of thousands of distinct CDR3 sequences in the sample, 15% to 18% are singletons; the top ten hold 7.5% to 9%. Sequences were obtained from blood. The source is a woman between 18 and 30 years old with Graves' hyperthyroidism.

This clonotype was counted at least ten times. The chain uses TRBV12-3 or TRBV12-4 and TRBJ2-2; D not resolved. The CDR3 sequence is 12 residues long. Trimming cost V 6 bases and J 7 bases, with 9 bases left between them. CDR3 sequence: CASSQDYGELFF. DNA of the CDR3: TGTGCCAGCAGCCAAGATTACGGGGAGCTGTTTTTT.

The chain links TRBV6-1 to TRBJ2-7, with D tentatively TRBD1 (6 bases). Trimming took off 7 bases at V and 3 bases at J, with 19 bases between the two ends. The CDR3 contains 15 residues. CDR1 is MNHNS and CDR2 is SASEGT in the germline V gene. The CDR3 loop is CASNPRGHGGYEQYF. The CDR3 region has the DNA TGTGCCAGCAACCCTCGGGGACACGGAGGCTACGAGCAGTACTTC.

The chain carries TRBV10-3 and TRBJ2-1, with 9 positions matching TRBD1. CDR3 length: 15 residues. CDR1 is ENHRY and CDR2 is SYGVKD in the germline V gene. Trimming at V came to 5 bases and at J to 6 bases, leaving 8 bases not matched to a gene. CDR3 region: CAISPPGQGINEQFF. DNA for the CDR3: TGTGCCATCAGTCCCCCGGGACAGGGCATCAATGAGCAGTTCTTC.

This clonotype was counted a few times. The V call is TRBV27, the J call TRBJ1-5; the match to TRBD1 covers 10 bases. The CDR3 is made up of 15 amino acids. Trimming took 3 bases from V and 3 from J; bases not matched to a gene: 2. CDR1 and CDR2 (germline): MNHEY, SMNVEV (reference sequence). The CDR3 region is CASSLTGGANQPQHF. As DNA, the CDR3 is TGTGCCAGCAGTTTGACAGGGGGCGCCAATCAGCCCCAGCATTTT.

This clonotype was counted ten times or more. The chain combines TRBV20-1 with TRBJ2-1; 7 bases line up with TRBD2. Germline CDR1 reads DFQATT; CDR2 reads SNEGSKA (reference sequence). The CDR3 is 16 residues long. V shed 0 bases, J shed 3 bases, and the junction held 8 bases outside the gene matches. This CDR3 reads CSARDGAAGNYNEQFF. CDR3 sequence (DNA): TGCAGTGCTAGAGATGGGGCAGCGGGGAACTACAATGAGCAGTTCTTC.

This clonotype was counted at least ten times. The V gene is TRBV18, the J gene TRBJ2-5; D possibly uses TRBD1 or TRBD2 (5 bases each). CDR1 is KGHSH and CDR2 is LQKENI in the germline V gene. The V end was cut by 0 bases, the J end by 5 bases, with 16 bases between. The CDR3 is 16 amino acids. The CDR3 here is CASSPPGPMLVETQYF. CDR3 in DNA: TGTGCCAGCTCACCACCGGGACCAATGCTTGTGGAGACCCAGTACTTC.